The entry below describes one TCR beta chain. The data derive from a study of blood T cell repertoires in COVID-19. As for the study in general: COVID-19 samples collected from the United States, Italy and Spain covered acute and convalescent phases. PBMCs, B-cell-depleted T cells, or T cells provided the cDNA or gDNA that made up the material.

V was clipped by 4 bases and J by 8 bases; unmatched bases: 9. Germline assignment: CDR1 SGHNT and CDR2 YYREEE (reference sequence). The CDR3 has 16 residues. Under the authors' procedure: Amplification with reference gene primers provided the estimates of nucleated cell counts. TCRdb's table, derived via immunoSEQ multiplex PCR, lists solely in-frame clones and lacks some. Clone size and the V and J calls come from that table; the DNA yielded D and trimming. This table has 90,000 to 120,000 clones, 88% appearing once. This clonotype originated in a woman aged 55 to 70 with acute or convalescent COVID-19. The rearrangement joins TRBV5-4 to TRBJ1-6; 10 bases map to TRBD1. The sequencing sample was made of peripheral blood. The CDR3 DNA sequence: TGTGCCAGCAGCCCGAAGTTCGGGACAGGGGATTCACCCCTCCACTTT. It encodes CASSPKFGTGDSPLHF.